This paragraph covers one T cell receptor beta chain sequence. Antigen: not known. This entry comes from a study of type 1 regulatory T cells. Study-wide context: This in vitro CD4 product, T-allo10, is enriched for Tr1 cells and alloantigen-specific. Whole-study findings and limits: Type 1 regulatory T cells had a more restricted TCR repertoire than non-type 1 regulatory T cells.

TCRdb ran MiXCR on the reads and lists one entry per CDR3 protein. Of roughly 65,000 distinct CDR3 sequences listed, roughly 50% are singletons. The CDR3 runs 16 residues. Trimming removed 1 base from V and 0 bases from J, with 11 bases in between. Germline V gives CDR1 SGHDT, CDR2 YYEEEE. This receptor was identified in a human donor in good health. The sequenced material came from cultured non-Tr1 T cells, either the whole culture or a sorted T cell fraction (not recorded which). The genes are TRBV5-6 and TRBJ1-3; D is ambiguous. The CDR3, as DNA: TGTGCCAGCAGCTTGTCATGGGGAGCCTCTGGAAACACCATATATTTT. Residues: CASSLSWGASGNTIYF. Combining the CDR3 with reference TRBV5-6 and TRBJ1-3 gives the whole variable domain DAGVTQSPTHLIKTRGQQVTLRCSPKSGHDTVSWYQQALGQGPQFIFQYYEEEERQRGNFPDRFSGHQFPNYSSELNVNALLLGDSALYLCASSLSWGASGNTIYFGEGSWLTVV.